The clone carrying this T cell receptor (beta chain) was detected many times. Its antigen is undetermined. The entry originates in a study of metastatic and nonmetastatic thyroid tumors. Study details: Repertoires from malignant and benign thyroid patients were compared across blood and tumor or nodule tissue. General study results and limits: TCR beta diversity was reportedly significantly higher in malignant thyroid tumors than benign nodules, in blood and tumor.

Germline CDR1 and CDR2: KGHSH and LQKENI. The CDR3 has 14 amino acids. Losses at the gene ends were 4 bases for V and 5 bases for J; bases not matched to a gene: 7. Original data processing: Variation in CDR3 across clinicopathological groups served as the basis for constructing a distant-metastasis classifier in papillary thyroid cancer. TCRdb reanalyzed the PCR reads via MiXCR. The V and J calls and clone size come from TCRdb's table, not from the authors' own analysis. This table has about 92,000 clones, around 14% appearing once. Thyroid surgery had not been preceded by any treatment in any patient.

Sample: blood. The sequence was collected from a female donor with papillary thyroid cancer or a benign thyroid nodule (not recorded which). Some clones in this sample may be carry-over from other donors' samples. The gene calls are TRBV18 and TRBJ2-7, with 8 bases aligning to TRBD1. For the CDR3, the DNA is TGTGCCAGCTCACTCGGACAGGGTTGGGACGAGCAGTACTTC. Its translation is CASSLGQGWDEQYF.